This TCR beta chain was sequenced for a study of vaccination effects on CD4 cells after COVID-19. Study-wide background: Each participant was given two doses of one vaccine (BNT162b2 or mRNA-1273).

This clone has a single count. The antigen is not known. The table came from immunoSEQ multiplex PCR; TCRdb's copy has only in-frame clones and leaves some out. This sample has roughly 63,000 clones; around 80% occur once, and the top ten carry 12%. Viral peptide pools were used in the ViraFEST assay to expand antigen-specific CD4+ T cells, and sequencing came afterward. Cells that had been cultured for approximately eleven days were the source of isolated CD4+ T cells. Neither prior SARS-CoV-2 infection nor positive nucleocapsid antibodies were present in the vaccine recipients. Half-medium replacement with IL-2 medium occurred on days 3 and 7. Study-wide results and caveats: Few convalescent patients and no early post-infection timepoints were included in the study. Clones induced by infection and by vaccine showed marked clonal contraction late after vaccination.

V lost 6 bases, J lost 1 base, and 12 bases lay in between. This CDR3 is 15 amino acids long. The V gene's germline CDR1 is SNHLY and CDR2 FYNNEI. Sequences were derived from CD4+ T cells from PBMCs cultured with SARS-CoV-2 spike peptides, sampled before COVID-19 vaccination. The receptor was isolated from a human donor who received a COVID-19 vaccine. This chain joins TRBV2 and TRBJ2-2; tentatively, D is TRBD1 (6 bases). DNA for the CDR3: TGTGCCAGCAGAATTGACAGGTTGAACACCGGGGAGCTGTTTTTT. This sequence encodes CASRIDRLNTGELFF.